The following is a T cell receptor beta chain sequence with its context. Its matching antigen is unknown. This sample is drawn from a study of OX40 agonist ivuxolimab in advanced cancers. Study as a whole: Patients were given ivuxolimab, an antibody that agonizes OX40 (CD134). Dose-escalation patients suffered from hepatocellular carcinoma, melanoma, renal cell or head and neck cancer. Study-wide results and caveats: Clonal expansion from baseline to week 6 occurred in both CD4+ and CD8+ T cells.

Some clones are missing from TCRdb's copy, which holds only in-frame ones; the method was immunoSEQ multiplex PCR. This table has 50,000 or so clones, around 77% appearing once. Systemic immunosuppression or a history of autoimmune disease excluded patients. This receptor was taken from an adult with an advanced solid tumor such as melanoma, head and neck, liver or kidney cancer. This specimen consisted of CD4+ or CD8+ T cells sorted from blood, obtained in a trial of the OX40 agonist ivuxolimab.

The CDR3 sequence: CASSSNSGRWGTEAFF. The CDR3 DNA reads TGTGCCAGCAGCTCGAACTCGGGACGGTGGGGAACTGAAGCTTTCTTT. V usage is TRBV7-2 and J usage is TRBJ1-1, with D possibly matching TRBD1 (5 bases). The CDR3 has 16 residues. Germline CDR1 and CDR2: SGHTA and FQGNSA. Trimming removed 4 bases at V and 5 bases at J, with 20 bases between.